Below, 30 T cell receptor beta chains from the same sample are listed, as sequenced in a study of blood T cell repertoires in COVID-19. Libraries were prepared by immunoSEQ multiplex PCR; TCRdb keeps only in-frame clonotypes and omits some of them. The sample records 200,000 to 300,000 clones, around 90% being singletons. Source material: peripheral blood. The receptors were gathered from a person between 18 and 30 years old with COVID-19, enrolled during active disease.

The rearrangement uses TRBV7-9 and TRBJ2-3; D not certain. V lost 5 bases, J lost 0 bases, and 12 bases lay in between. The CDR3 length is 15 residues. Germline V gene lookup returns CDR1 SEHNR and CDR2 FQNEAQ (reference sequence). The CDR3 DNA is TGTGCCAGCAGCCCTCCCAGGCGTAGCACAGATACGCAGTATTTT. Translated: CASSPPRRSTDTQYF.

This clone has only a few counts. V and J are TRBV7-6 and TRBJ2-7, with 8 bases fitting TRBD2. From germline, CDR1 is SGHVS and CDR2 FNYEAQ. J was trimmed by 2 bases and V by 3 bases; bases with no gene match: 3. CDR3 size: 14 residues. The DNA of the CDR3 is TGTGCCAGCAGCTTGGCGGGAGGTCCCTACGAGCAGTACTTC. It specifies CASSLAGGPYEQYF.

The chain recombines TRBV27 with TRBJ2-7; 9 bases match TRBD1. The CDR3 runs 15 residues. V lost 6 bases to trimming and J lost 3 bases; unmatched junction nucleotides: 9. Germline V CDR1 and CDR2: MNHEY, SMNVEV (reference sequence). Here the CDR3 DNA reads TGTGCCAGCAGCGAGACAGGGGGTTCGATCTACGAGCAGTACTTC. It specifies CASSETGGSIYEQYF.

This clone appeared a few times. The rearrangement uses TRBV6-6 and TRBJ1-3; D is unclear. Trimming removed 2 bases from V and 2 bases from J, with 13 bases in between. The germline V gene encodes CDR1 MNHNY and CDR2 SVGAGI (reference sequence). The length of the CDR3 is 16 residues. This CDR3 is CASSYLGRMAGNTIYF. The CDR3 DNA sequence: TGTGCCAGCAGTTACCTAGGGAGGATGGCTGGAAACACCATATATTTT.

This CDR3 is CASSLTGYGANVLTF. CDR3 DNA: TGTGCCAGCTCTCTTACAGGGTATGGGGCCAACGTCCTGACTTTC. The V and J genes are TRBV18 and TRBJ2-6, with D possibly TRBD1 on 6 matching bases. Germline CDR1 KGHSH, CDR2 LQKENI. V lost 6 bases and J lost 3, with 12 bases in between. The CDR3 is made up of 15 amino acids.

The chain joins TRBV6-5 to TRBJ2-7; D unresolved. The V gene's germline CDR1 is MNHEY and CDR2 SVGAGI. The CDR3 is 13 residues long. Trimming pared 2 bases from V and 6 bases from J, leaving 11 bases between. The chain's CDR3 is CASSYGPGREQYF. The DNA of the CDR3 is TGTGCCAGCAGTTACGGCCCGGGTCGCGAGCAGTACTTC.

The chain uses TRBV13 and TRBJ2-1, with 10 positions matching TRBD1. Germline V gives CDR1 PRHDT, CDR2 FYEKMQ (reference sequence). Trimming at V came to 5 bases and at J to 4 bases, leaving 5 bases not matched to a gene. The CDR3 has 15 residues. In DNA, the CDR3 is TGTGCCAGCAGCCTTGGGACAGGGGTATACAATGAGCAGTTCTTC. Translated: CASSLGTGVYNEQFF.

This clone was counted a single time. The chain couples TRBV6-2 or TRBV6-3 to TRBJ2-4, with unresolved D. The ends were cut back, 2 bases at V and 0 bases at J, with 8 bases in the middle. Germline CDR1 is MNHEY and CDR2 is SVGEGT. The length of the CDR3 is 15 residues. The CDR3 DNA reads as TGTGCCAGCAGTTACCGCGCCCTAGCCAAAAACATTCAGTACTTC. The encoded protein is CASSYRALAKNIQYF.

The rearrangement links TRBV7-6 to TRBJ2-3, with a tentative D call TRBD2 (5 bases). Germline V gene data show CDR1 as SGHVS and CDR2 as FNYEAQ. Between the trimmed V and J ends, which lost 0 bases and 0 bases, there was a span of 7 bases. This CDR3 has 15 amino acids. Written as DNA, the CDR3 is TGTGCCAGCAGCTTAGCGGGAGCGAGCACAGATACGCAGTATTTT. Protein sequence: CASSLAGASTDTQYF.

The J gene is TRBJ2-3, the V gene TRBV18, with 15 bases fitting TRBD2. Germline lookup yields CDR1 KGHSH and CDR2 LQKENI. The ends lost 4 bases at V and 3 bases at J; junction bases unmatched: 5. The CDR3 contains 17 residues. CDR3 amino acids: CASSLRGLAGGTDTQYF. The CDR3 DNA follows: TGTGCCAGCTCACTAAGGGGACTAGCGGGAGGAACAGATACGCAGTATTTT.

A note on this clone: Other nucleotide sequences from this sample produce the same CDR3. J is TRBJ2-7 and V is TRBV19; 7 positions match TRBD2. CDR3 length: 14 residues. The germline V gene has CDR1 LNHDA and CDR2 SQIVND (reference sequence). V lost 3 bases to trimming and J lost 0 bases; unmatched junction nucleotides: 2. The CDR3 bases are TGTGCCAGTAGTATGGGCGGGAGCTCCTACGAGCAGTACTTC. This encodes CASSMGGSSYEQYF.

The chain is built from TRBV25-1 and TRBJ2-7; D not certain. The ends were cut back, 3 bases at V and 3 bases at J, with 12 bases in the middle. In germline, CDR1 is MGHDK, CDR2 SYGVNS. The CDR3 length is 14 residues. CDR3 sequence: CASSDADKHYEQYF. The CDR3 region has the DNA TGTGCCAGCAGTGACGCCGACAAACACTACGAGCAGTACTTC.

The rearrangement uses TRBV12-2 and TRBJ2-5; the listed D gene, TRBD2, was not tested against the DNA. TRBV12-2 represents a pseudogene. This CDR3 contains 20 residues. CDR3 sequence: CASRLADWKRRGRAQETQYF. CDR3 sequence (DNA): TGTGCAAGTCGCTTGGCGGATTGGAAAAGGCGGGGACGAGCGCAAGAGACCCAGTACTTC.

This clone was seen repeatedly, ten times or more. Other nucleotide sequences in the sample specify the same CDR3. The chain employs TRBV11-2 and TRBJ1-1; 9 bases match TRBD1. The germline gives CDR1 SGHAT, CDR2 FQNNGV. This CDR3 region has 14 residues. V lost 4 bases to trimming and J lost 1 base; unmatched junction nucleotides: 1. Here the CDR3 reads CASSSGQGNTEAFF. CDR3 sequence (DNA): TGTGCCAGCAGCTCGGGACAGGGGAACACTGAAGCTTTCTTT.

This CDR3 reads CASSRGLVSGEQYF. For the CDR3, the DNA is TGTGCCAGCAGCCGAGGACTTGTGAGTGGCGAGCAGTACTTC. The V call is TRBV5-6, the J call TRBJ2-7; maybe TRBD2 (5 bases). The ends were cut back, 4 bases at V and 6 bases at J, with 17 bases in the middle. Germline V CDR1 and CDR2: SGHDT, YYEEEE. The CDR3 sequence is 14 residues long.

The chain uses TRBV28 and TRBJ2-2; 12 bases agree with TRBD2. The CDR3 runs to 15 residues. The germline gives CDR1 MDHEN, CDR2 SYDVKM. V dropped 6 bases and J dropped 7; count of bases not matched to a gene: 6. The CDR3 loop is CASRPPGLAGGELFF. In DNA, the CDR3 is TGTGCCAGCAGGCCTCCGGGACTAGCGGGCGGGGAGCTGTTTTTT.

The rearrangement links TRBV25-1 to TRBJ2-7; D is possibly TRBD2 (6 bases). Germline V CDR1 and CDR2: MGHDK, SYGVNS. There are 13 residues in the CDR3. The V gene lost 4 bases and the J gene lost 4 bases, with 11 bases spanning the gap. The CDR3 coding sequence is TGTGCCAGCAGTGTCAGCGGGCGGTACGAGCAGTACTTC. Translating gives CASSVSGRYEQYF.

This chain's CDR3 is CASSYPRDRTNTGELFF. The CDR3 DNA follows: TGTGCCAGCAGTTACCCCCGGGACAGAACGAACACCGGGGAGCTGTTTTTT. The chain employs TRBV6-2 or TRBV6-3 and TRBJ2-2; 7 bases are shared with TRBD1. J gave up 0 bases and V 2 bases, and 6 bases lay outside the gene matches. Per germline, CDR1 MNHEY and CDR2 SVGEGT. CDR3 length equals 17 residues.

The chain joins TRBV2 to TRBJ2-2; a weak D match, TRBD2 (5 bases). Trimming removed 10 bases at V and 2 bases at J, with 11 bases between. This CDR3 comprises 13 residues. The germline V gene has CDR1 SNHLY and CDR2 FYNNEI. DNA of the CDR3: TGTGCCATAAGCGGCCTTAACACCGGGGAGCTGTTTTTT. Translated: CAISGLNTGELFF.

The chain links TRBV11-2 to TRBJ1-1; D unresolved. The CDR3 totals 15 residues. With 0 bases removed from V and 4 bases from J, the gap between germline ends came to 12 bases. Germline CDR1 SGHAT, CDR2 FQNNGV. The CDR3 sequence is CASSLEYAASTEAFF. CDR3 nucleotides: TGTGCCAGCAGCTTAGAATATGCGGCGAGCACTGAAGCTTTCTTT.

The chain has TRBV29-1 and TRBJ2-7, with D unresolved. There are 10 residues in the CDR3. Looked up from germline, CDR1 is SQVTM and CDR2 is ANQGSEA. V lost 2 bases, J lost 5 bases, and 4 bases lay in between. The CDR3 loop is CSVESDEQYF. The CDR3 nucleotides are TGCAGCGTTGAAAGCGACGAGCAGTACTTC.

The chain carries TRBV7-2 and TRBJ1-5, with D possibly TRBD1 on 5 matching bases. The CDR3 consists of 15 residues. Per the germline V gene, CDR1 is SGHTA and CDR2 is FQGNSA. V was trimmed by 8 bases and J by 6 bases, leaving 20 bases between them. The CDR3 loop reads CASPSGESGSQPQHF. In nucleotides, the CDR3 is TGTGCCAGCCCGTCGGGGGAAAGCGGCTCTCAGCCCCAGCATTTT.

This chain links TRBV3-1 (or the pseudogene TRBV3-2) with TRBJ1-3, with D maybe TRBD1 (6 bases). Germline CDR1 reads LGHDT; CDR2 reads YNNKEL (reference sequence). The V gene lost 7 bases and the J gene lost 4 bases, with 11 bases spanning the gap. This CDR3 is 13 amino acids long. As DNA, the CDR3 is TGTGCCAGCAACAGGGTCGGGGGAAACACCATATATTTT. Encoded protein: CASNRVGGNTIYF.

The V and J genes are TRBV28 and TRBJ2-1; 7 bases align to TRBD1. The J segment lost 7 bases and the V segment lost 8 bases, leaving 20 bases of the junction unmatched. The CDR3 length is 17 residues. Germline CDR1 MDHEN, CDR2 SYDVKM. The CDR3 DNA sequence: TGTGCCAGCGGGAAGAGAAGGACAGGATTAGGACCAAATGAGCAGTTCTTC. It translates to CASGKRRTGLGPNEQFF.

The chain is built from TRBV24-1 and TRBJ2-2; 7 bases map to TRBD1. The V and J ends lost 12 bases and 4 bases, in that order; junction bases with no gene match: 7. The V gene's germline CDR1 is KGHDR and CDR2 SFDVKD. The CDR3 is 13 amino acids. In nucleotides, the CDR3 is TGTGCCGCCGCAGACAGGGTCACCGGGGAGCTGTTTTTT. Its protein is CAAADRVTGELFF.

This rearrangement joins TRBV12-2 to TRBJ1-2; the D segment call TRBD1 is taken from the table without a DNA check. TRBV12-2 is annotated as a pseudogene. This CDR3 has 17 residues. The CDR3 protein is CASRLARGTDRIYGYTF. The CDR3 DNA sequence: TGTGCAAGTCGCTTAGCGCGTGGGACGGACAGGATCTATGGCTACACCTTC.

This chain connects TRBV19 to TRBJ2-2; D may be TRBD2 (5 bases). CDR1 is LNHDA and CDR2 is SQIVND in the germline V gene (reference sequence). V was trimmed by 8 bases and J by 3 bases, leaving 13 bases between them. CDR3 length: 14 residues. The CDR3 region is CASGEPVDTGELFF. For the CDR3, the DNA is TGTGCCAGTGGGGAGCCCGTGGACACCGGGGAGCTGTTTTTT. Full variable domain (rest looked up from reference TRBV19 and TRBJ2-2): DGGITQSPKYLFRKEGQNVTLSCEQNLNHDAMYWYRQDPGQGLRLIYYSQIVNDFQKGDIAEGYSVSREKKESFPLTVTSAQKNPTAFYLCASGEPVDTGELFFGEGSRLTVL.

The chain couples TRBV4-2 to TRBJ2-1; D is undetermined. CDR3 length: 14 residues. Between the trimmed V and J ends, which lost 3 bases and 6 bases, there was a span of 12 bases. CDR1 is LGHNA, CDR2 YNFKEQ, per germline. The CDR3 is CASSHGGTPNEQFF. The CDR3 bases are TGTGCCAGCAGCCATGGCGGTACCCCCAATGAGCAGTTCTTC.

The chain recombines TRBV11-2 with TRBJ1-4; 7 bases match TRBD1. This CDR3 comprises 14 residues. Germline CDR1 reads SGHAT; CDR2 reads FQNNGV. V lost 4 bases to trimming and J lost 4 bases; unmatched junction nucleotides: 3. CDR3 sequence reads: CASSWTGGNEKLFF. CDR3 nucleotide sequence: TGTGCCAGCAGCTGGACAGGAGGTAATGAAAAACTGTTTTTT.

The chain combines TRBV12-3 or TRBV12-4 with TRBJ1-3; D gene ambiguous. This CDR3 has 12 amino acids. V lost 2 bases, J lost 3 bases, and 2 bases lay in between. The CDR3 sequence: CASSLYGNTIYF. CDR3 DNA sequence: TGTGCCAGCAGTTTATATGGAAACACCATATATTTT.